Listed here are 21 T cell receptor beta chains from one sample, sequenced in a study of graft-versus-host responses after intestinal transplantation. Some clones are missing from TCRdb's copy, which holds only in-frame ones; the method was immunoSEQ multiplex PCR. The top ten hold around a tenth of the sample, which has 29,000 or so clones, 70% to 90% seen once. The sample here was PBMCs, taken around 62 weeks after intestinal transplantation. The receptors were gathered from a human patient who received an intestinal transplant, so some T cells may come from the graft donor.

The chain uses TRBV28 and TRBJ1-2; 7 nucleotides agree with TRBD1. V gave up 2 bases and J gave up 2 bases; unmatched junction bases: 8. Germline values: CDR1 MDHEN, CDR2 SYDVKM. This CDR3 region has 16 residues. Here the CDR3 DNA reads TGTGCCAGCAGTTTACCGAGACAGGGCTCAAACTATGGCTACACCTTC. Residues: CASSLPRQGSNYGYTF.

V gene TRBV5-8 combines with J gene TRBJ1-2; 7 bases fit TRBD1. The CDR3 has 15 amino acids. CDR1 and CDR2 (germline): SGHTS, YDEGEE. Losses at the gene ends were 4 bases for V and 6 bases for J; bases not matched to a gene: 12. The CDR3 nucleotides read TGTGCCAGCAGCAAAAGACAGGGACCAGTACATGGCTACACCTTC. Protein sequence: CASSKRQGPVHGYTF.

The chain is built from TRBV4-1 and TRBJ1-5; no firm D call. The length of the CDR3 is 14 residues. Between the trimmed V and J ends, which lost 2 bases and 5 bases, there was a span of 10 bases. Germline CDR1 and CDR2: MGHRA and YSYEKL. The CDR3 region has the DNA TGCGCCAGCAGCCAAATATCCCACGATCAGCCCCAGCATTTT. It codes for CASSQISHDQPQHF.

The chain employs TRBV9 and TRBJ1-6; tentatively, D is TRBD1 (6 bases). Looked up from germline, CDR1 is SGDLS and CDR2 is YYNGEE. This CDR3 has 14 amino acids. V was pared by 2 bases and J by 5 bases, with 8 bases between. Written as DNA, the CDR3 is TGTGCCAGCAGCGTCAGGGGAGATAATTCACCCCTCCACTTT. The encoded protein is CASSVRGDNSPLHF.

This clone was seen just once. The rearrangement uses TRBV5-8 and TRBJ1-1, with D maybe TRBD1 (5 bases). The CDR3 is made up of 15 amino acids. V was trimmed by 0 bases and J by 1 base, leaving 10 bases between them. Germline V gives CDR1 SGHTS, CDR2 YDEGEE. CDR3 sequence (DNA): TGTGCCAGCAGCTTGGCTGGGGACCGGAACACTGAAGCTTTCTTT. Encoded protein: CASSLAGDRNTEAFF.

The CDR3 DNA follows: TGCGCCAGCAGCCCAGGGACCAGGGTGGTCGACGAGCAGTACTTC. It encodes CASSPGTRVVDEQYF. The chain employs TRBV5-1 and TRBJ2-7; possibly TRBD1 or TRBD2 for D (5 bases each). Trimming removed 4 bases at V and 5 bases at J, with 19 bases between. The CDR3 totals 15 residues. Per the germline V gene, CDR1 is SGHRS and CDR2 is YFSETQ.

This chain joins TRBV5-1 and TRBJ2-1, with 7 positions matching TRBD2. The CDR3 sequence is 15 residues long. Germline V CDR1 and CDR2: SGHRS, YFSETQ. V shed 2 bases and J 8 bases; nucleotides not matched to a gene: 10. This CDR3 reads CASSFAGVEFDEQFF. The CDR3, as DNA: TGCGCCAGCAGCTTCGCGGGAGTGGAGTTCGATGAGCAGTTCTTC. The full variable domain, in which reference TRBV5-1 and TRBJ2-1 provide the parts outside the CDR3, is KAGVTQTPRYLIKTRGQQVTLSCSPISGHRSVSWYQQTPGQGLQFLFEYFSETQRNKGNFPGRFSGRQFSNSRSEMNVSTLELGDSALYLCASSFAGVEFDEQFFGPGTRLTVL.

This clone was counted once. CDR3 DNA: TGTGCCATCACCTACGAGCAGTACTTC. It translates to CAITYEQYF. The chain recombines TRBV14 with TRBJ2-7; unclear D gene. This CDR3 comprises 9 residues. V lost 10 bases and J lost 2, with 3 bases in between. The germline V gene encodes CDR1 SGHDN and CDR2 FVKESK.

The chain carries TRBV5-5 and TRBJ2-4; 7 bases are shared with TRBD2. CDR1 is SGHKS, CDR2 YYEKEE, per germline (reference sequence). J gave up 7 bases and V 1 base, and 2 bases lay outside the gene matches. The CDR3 contains 13 residues. The CDR3 DNA reads TGTGCCAGCAGCTTGAGAGCGGGGAACATTCAGTACTTC. This codes for CASSLRAGNIQYF.

The table lists this clone with a count of one. V usage is TRBV6-1 and J usage is TRBJ1-6, with TRBD1 as a possible D gene (5 bases). This CDR3 is 15 amino acids long. Trimming stripped 6 bases from V and 2 bases from J, with 11 bases between. Germline V gene sequence: CDR1 MNHNS, CDR2 SASEGT. DNA of the CDR3: TGTGCCAGCAGATGGGACGCCACCTATAATTCACCCCTCCACTTT. Residues: CASRWDATYNSPLHF.

This chain uses TRBV10-2 with TRBJ2-5; no clear D gene. Between the trimmed V and J ends, which lost 4 bases and 4 bases, there was a span of 13 bases. CDR3 size: 14 residues. Germline loops: CDR1 WSHSY, CDR2 SAAADI. The DNA of the CDR3 is TGCGCCAGCAGTGTAATAGGGCAATCAGAGACCCAGTACTTC. Its translation is CASSVIGQSETQYF.

This rearrangement joins TRBV4-2 to TRBJ1-1; D uncertain. V gave up 5 bases and J gave up 2 bases, with 12 bases separating them. The germline V gene has CDR1 LGHNA and CDR2 YNFKEQ. The CDR3 loop spans 14 amino acids. CDR3 nucleotides: TGTGCCAGCAGCTTACTAATAATCAACACTGAAGCTTTCTTT. Residues: CASSLLIINTEAFF.

The chain combines TRBV6-5 with TRBJ2-7, with D possibly TRBD2 on 6 matching bases. From germline, CDR1 is MNHEY and CDR2 SVGAGI. The CDR3 is 14 amino acids. V was clipped by 2 bases and J by 4 bases, with 12 bases between them. CDR3 protein: CASSYGGLGYEQYF. The CDR3 DNA follows: TGTGCCAGCAGTTACGGGGGGTTGGGGTACGAGCAGTACTTC.

Here the CDR3 DNA reads TGTGCCATCAAGGGTGACAGGGGTGATACGCAGTATTTT. This encodes CAIKGDRGDTQYF. The chain links TRBV10-3 to TRBJ2-3; TRBD1 matches 8 bases. With 7 bases clipped from V and 6 bases from J, the junction kept 6 bases outside the gene matches. The CDR3 loop spans 13 amino acids. Germline V gives CDR1 ENHRY, CDR2 SYGVKD.

The rearrangement joins TRBV28 to TRBJ2-7, with D possibly matching TRBD2 (5 bases). Germline assignment: CDR1 MDHEN and CDR2 SYDVKM. The germline V and J ends were trimmed by 6 bases and 4 bases, with 7 bases remaining between them. There are 11 residues in the CDR3. The CDR3 nucleotides are TGTGCCAGCAGCTGGACTTACGAGCAGTACTTC. Translated: CASSWTYEQYF.

The chain combines TRBV2 with TRBJ1-5; D unclear. CDR1 and CDR2 from the germline V gene are SNHLY and FYNNEI. The CDR3 length is 15 residues. V lost 7 bases and J 1 base, leaving 14 bases between the germline ends. The CDR3 DNA sequence: TGTGCCAGCACCCGATCGGATGGGAGCAATCAGCCCCAGCATTTT. Its protein is CASTRSDGSNQPQHF. The complete variable domain, with remaining parts taken from reference TRBV2 and TRBJ1-5, reads EPEVTQTPSHQVTQMGQEVILRCVPISNHLYFYWYRQILGQKVEFLVSFYNNEISEKSEIFDDQFSVERPDGSNFTLKIRSTKLEDSAMYFCASTRSDGSNQPQHFGDGTRLSIL.

The chain employs TRBV7-2 and TRBJ2-3; the D gene is possibly TRBD2 (5 bases). Trimming removed 4 bases from V and 0 bases from J, with 17 bases in between. This CDR3 region has 17 residues. Germline values: CDR1 SGHTA, CDR2 FQGNSA. The CDR3 DNA reads TGTGCCAGCAGCTCCCCGGGCGGGTACTCTAGCACAGATACGCAGTATTTT. Residues: CASSSPGGYSSTDTQYF.

A few counts support this clone. The V call is TRBV5-5, the J call TRBJ2-7, with 9 bases that match TRBD1. Germline CDR1 reads SGHKS; CDR2 reads YYEKEE (reference sequence). V dropped 4 bases and J dropped 2; count of bases not matched to a gene: 7. This CDR3 has 15 residues. The DNA for the CDR3 is TGTGCCAGCAGCCGAACCGGGACAGGGACCTACGAGCAGTACTTC. Protein: CASSRTGTGTYEQYF.

This clone has just one count. The gene calls are TRBV7-9 and TRBJ2-5; TRBD1 matches 8 bases. The CDR3 consists of 15 residues. Per germline, CDR1 SEHNR and CDR2 FQNEAQ (reference sequence). The V and J ends lost 1 base and 2 bases, in that order; junction bases with no gene match: 3. The CDR3 loop reads CASSLVTGGQETQYF. CDR3 DNA: TGTGCCAGCAGCTTAGTAACAGGGGGACAAGAGACCCAGTACTTC. Combining the CDR3 with reference TRBV7-9 and TRBJ2-5 gives the whole variable domain DTGVSQNPRHKITKRGQNVTFRCDPISEHNRLYWYRQTLGQGPEFLTYFQNEAQLEKSRLLSDRFSAERPKGSFSTLEIQRTEQGDSAMYLCASSLVTGGQETQYFGPGTRLLVL.

This sequence joins TRBV29-1 and TRBJ2-1; 14 bases are a match to TRBD2. The CDR3 length is 15 residues. CDR1 and CDR2 from the germline V gene are SQVTM and ANQGSEA. V dropped 7 bases and J dropped 7; count of bases not matched to a gene: 9. The CDR3 DNA reads as TGCAGCGGTCGACTAGCGGGAGGGGCAGGGAATGAGCAGTTCTTC. Its translation is CSGRLAGGAGNEQFF.

This chain connects TRBV5-4 to TRBJ2-1; 7 nucleotides align to TRBD1. Germline loops: CDR1 SGHNT, CDR2 YYREEE (reference sequence). CDR3 length equals 14 residues. J was trimmed by 3 bases and V by 1 base; bases with no gene match: 1. The chain's CDR3 is CASSLRDSYNEQFF. The CDR3 bases are TGTGCCAGCAGCTTGCGGGACAGCTACAATGAGCAGTTCTTC.